The T cell receptor beta chain described here comes from a study of blood T cell repertoires in COVID-19 (TCRdb year 2020). With respect to the entire study: Samples from collaborators originated in the United States, Italy and Spain and spanned both the acute and convalescent phases of COVID-19. The material from the prospective study consisted of cDNA or gDNA derived from T cells, B-cell-depleted T cells, or PBMCs. Deeply sampled blood TCRbeta repertoires from subjects exposed to, actively infected with, or recovered from COVID-19 were included in the dataset. The repertoires were made available in a free public database intended to serve as a resource for research on the immune response to SARS-CoV-2. The samples were drawn from the first 160 participants of the ongoing ImmuneRACE study and from more than 1,000 subjects provided by 6 global collaborators. The sample metadata nearly always contained a de-identified subject ID, COVID-19 status, age in years and sex. Where HLA class I and class II types were available, the types were taken from metadata supplied by the sample provider, not from assay-based typing. Overall results and qualifications from the work: How much clinical and demographic metadata was included differed by source and by participant, and the metadata was provided uncurated.

TCRbeta CDR3 regions were amplified from genomic DNA by means of the immunoSEQ Assay, a bias-controlled multiplex PCR. Under the source paper's analysis protocol: The number of nucleated cells in each sample was estimated by amplification of reference gene primers within the assay. To quantify the absolute abundance of each unique TCRbeta CDR3 rearrangement, sequence reads were collapsed and filtered. For each sample, productive Simpson clonality was calculated as the square root of Simpson's diversity index over productive rearrangements. TCRdb's version of the immuneACCESS table is confined to in-frame rearrangements and falls short of the full clone set. An unresolved V gene accounts for under half of the shortfall where checked; the remainder is of unknown origin. For V, J and clone size, that table is used; D and trimming come from the DNA. The table for this sample lists hundreds of thousands of clones; 85% of them were counted only once. In total, the top ten clones hold around 2.3% of the sample.

Enrolling through a virtual design, the prospective study's participants ranged in age from about 18 to 89 years and lived across some 22 United States geographic areas. Cohort assignment in the prospective study relied on participant-reported clinical history from a screening survey and a study questionnaire. ImmuneRACE Cohort 3 recovered participants were defined by two consecutive negative NP/OP PCR tests, healthcare professional clearance, or symptom resolution. Mobile phlebotomists in the prospective study collected whole blood, serum and a nasopharyngeal or oropharyngeal swab from every participant. Prospective study participants could optionally give additional blood draws and questionnaires over an approximately two-month period. Before DNA extraction, blood samples from the prospective study were shipped at room temperature or frozen. Sequences SQVTM (CDR1) and ANQGSEA (CDR2) are obtained from the germline V gene. Clipping removes 7 bases from V and 3 bases from J, with 11 as the unmatched junction base count. The CDR3 runs 15 residues from the cysteine to the phenylalanine. CDR3 DNA is the only sequence kept; it has 45 bases, read in frame from the first base.

Concerning this clone: Its specific antigen is unknown. No much larger clone exists at a distance of one base, and base qualities are not known.

This receptor was taken from a woman aged 50 to 60 who had recovered from COVID-19. The sequenced sample was PBMCs or T cells enriched from blood (not recorded which). The chain joins TRBV29-1 to TRBJ2-7, with TRBD2 matching 11 junction bases. DNA sequence: TGCAGCGGCACCCGGAGACTAGCGGGATACTACGAGCAGTACTTC. It codes for CSGTRRLAGYYEQYF.